This entry lists 3 T cell receptor beta chains sequenced from one sample in a study of kidney transplant recipient with SARS-CoV-2 infection. From the reads, TCRdb called clonotypes with MiXCR, one entry per CDR3 protein. The table lists about 240,000 distinct CDR3 sequences, more than 25% of them singletons. Sequences were derived from a blood sample, sampled at baseline and on roughly day 110 from a kidney transplant recipient. The receptors were sampled from a male patient between 25 and 39 years old who had COVID-19 and was a kidney transplant recipient. The T cells may come from the graft donor.

The table lists this clonotype with a few counts. This chain uses TRBV5-1 with TRBJ2-6; D unresolved. The CDR3 runs 17 residues. V dropped 1 base and J dropped 3 bases, with 14 bases sitting between them. Germline CDR1 is SGHRS and CDR2 is YFSETQ. The CDR3 sequence is CASSLNYLPRGANVLTF. CDR3 bases: TGCGCCAGCAGCTTGAACTACTTACCTCGTGGGGCCAACGTCCTGACTTTC.

The table lists this clonotype with many counts. The chain carries TRBV30 and TRBJ2-1, with 9 bases that match TRBD2. Trimming at V came to 0 bases and at J to 0 bases, leaving 9 bases not matched to a gene. Germline lookup yields CDR1 GTSNPN and CDR2 SVGIG (reference sequence). This CDR3 contains 18 residues. The CDR3 sequence: CAWSVGDSGSFSYNEQFF. Written as DNA, the CDR3 is TGTGCCTGGAGTGTAGGGGATAGCGGGAGTTTCTCCTACAATGAGCAGTTCTTC.

This clonotype was detected a few times. CDR3 bases: TGTGCCAGCAGCGCGGGGATACAAGGCATTCAGTACTTC. Its protein product is CASSAGIQGIQYF. The chain has TRBV11-2 and TRBJ2-4, with D maybe TRBD2 (6 bases). This CDR3 contains 13 residues. V lost 5 bases and J 9 bases, leaving 14 bases between the germline ends. The germline CDR1 and CDR2 sequences are SGHAT and FQNNGV.